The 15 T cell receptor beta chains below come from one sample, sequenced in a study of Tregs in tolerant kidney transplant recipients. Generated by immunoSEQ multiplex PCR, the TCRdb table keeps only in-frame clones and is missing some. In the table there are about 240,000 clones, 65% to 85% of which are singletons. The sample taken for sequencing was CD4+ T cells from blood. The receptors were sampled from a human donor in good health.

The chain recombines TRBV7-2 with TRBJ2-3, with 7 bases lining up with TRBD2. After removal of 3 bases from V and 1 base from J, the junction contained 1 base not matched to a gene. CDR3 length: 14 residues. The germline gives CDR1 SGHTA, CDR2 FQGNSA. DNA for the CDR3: TGTGCCAGCAGCTTCGGACTAGGCACAGATACGCAGTATTTT. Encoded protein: CASSFGLGTDTQYF.

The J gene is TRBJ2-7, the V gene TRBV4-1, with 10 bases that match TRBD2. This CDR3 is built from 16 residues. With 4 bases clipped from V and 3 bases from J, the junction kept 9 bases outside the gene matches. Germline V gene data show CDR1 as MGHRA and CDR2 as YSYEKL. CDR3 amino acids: CASSPGVTSGVYEQYF. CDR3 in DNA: TGCGCCAGCAGCCCGGGGGTCACTAGCGGGGTCTACGAGCAGTACTTC.

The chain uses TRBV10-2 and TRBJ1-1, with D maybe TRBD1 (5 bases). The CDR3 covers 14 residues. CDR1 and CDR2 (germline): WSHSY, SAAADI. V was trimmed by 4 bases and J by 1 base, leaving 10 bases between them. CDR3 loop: CASSGTLKNTEAFF. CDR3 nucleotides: TGCGCCAGCAGTGGGACACTGAAGAACACTGAAGCTTTCTTT.

The CDR3 DNA sequence: TGTGCCAGCAGCTTGGACAGGGTAGGAAACACCATATATTTT. Its translation: CASSLDRVGNTIYF. The rearrangement links TRBV5-4 to TRBJ1-3; the D gene is possibly TRBD1 (6 bases). The CDR3 consists of 14 residues. CDR1 and CDR2 (germline): SGHNT, YYREEE (reference sequence). V dropped 0 bases and J dropped 4 bases, with 8 bases sitting between them.

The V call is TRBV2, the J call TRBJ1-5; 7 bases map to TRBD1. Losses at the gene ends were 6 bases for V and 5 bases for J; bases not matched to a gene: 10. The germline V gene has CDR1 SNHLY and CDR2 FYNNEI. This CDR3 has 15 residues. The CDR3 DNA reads TGTGCCAGCAGACCCGGGACAGAAAGATATCAGCCCCAGCATTTT. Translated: CASRPGTERYQPQHF.

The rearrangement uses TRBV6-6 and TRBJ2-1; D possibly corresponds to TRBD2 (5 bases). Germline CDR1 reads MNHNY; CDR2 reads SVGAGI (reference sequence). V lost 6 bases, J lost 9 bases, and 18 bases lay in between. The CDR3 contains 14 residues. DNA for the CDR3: TGTGCCAGCAGCCCCACTACTAGAAGTGGTGAGCAGTTCTTC. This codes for CASSPTTRSGEQFF.

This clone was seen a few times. The CDR3 sequence: CASSLGQFKNTEAFF. The CDR3 region has the DNA TGTGCCAGCAGCTTAGGCCAGTTTAAGAACACTGAAGCTTTCTTT. The chain is built from TRBV11-2 and TRBJ1-1; no reliable D call. The CDR3 is 15 amino acids. The V and J ends lost 1 base and 1 base respectively, with 10 bases between them. Germline V lookup: CDR1 SGHAT, CDR2 FQNNGV.

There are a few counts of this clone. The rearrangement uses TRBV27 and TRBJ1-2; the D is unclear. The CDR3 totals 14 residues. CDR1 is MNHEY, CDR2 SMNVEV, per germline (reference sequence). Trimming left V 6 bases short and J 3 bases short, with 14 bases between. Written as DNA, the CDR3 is TGTGCCAGCAGCCCGGACTATGAGGACTATGGCTACACCTTC. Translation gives CASSPDYEDYGYTF.

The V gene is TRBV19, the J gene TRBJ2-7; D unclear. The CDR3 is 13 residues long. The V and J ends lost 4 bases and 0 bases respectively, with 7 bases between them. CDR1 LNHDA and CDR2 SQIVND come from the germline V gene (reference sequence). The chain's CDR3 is CASSRMASYEQYF. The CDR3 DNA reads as TGTGCCAGTAGTAGAATGGCCTCCTACGAGCAGTACTTC.

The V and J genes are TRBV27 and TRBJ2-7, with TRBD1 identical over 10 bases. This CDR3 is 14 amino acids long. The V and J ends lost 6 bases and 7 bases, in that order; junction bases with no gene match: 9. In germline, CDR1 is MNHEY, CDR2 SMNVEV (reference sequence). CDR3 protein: CASRTGTGVAEQYF. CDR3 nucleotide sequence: TGTGCCAGCAGGACCGGGACAGGGGTTGCGGAGCAGTACTTC.

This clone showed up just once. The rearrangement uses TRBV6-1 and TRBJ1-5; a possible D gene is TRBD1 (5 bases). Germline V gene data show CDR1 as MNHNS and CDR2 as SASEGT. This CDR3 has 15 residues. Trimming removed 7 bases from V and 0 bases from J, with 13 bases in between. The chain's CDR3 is CASTLGEYSNQPQHF. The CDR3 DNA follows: TGTGCCAGCACCTTGGGGGAGTATAGCAATCAGCCCCAGCATTTT.

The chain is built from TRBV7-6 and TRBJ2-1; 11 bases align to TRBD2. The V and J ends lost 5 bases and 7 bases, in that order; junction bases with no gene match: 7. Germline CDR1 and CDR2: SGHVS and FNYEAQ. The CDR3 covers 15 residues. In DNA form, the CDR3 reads TGTGCCAGCAGCCGCACTAGCGGGAGTTTGAATGAGCAGTTCTTC. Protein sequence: CASSRTSGSLNEQFF. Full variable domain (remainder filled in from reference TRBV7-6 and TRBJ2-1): GAGVSQSPRYKVTKRGQDVALRCDPISGHVSLYWYRQALGQGPEFLTYFNYEAQQDKSGLPNDRFSAERPEGSISTLTIQRTEQRDSAMYRCASSRTSGSLNEQFFGPGTRLTVL.

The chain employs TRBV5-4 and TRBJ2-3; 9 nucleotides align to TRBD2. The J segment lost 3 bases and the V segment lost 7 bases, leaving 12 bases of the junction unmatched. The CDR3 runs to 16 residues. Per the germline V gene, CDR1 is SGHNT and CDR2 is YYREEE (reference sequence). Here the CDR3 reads CASLVGPAGGTDTQYF. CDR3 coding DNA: TGTGCCAGCCTCGTGGGGCCAGCGGGAGGAACAGATACGCAGTATTTT.

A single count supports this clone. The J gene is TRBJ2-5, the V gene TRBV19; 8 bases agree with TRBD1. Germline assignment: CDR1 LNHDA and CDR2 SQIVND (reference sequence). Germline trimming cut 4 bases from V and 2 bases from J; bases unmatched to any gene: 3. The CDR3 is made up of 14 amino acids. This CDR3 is CASSTRQGQETQYF. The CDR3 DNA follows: TGTGCCAGTAGTACCCGACAGGGGCAAGAGACCCAGTACTTC.

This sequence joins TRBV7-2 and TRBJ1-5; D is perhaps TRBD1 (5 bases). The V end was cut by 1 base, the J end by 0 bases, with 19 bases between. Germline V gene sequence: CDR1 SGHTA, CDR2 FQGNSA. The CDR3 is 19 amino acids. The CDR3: CASSLEAGRARYSNQPQHF. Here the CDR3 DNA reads TGTGCCAGCAGCTTAGAAGCGGGGCGTGCTCGTTATAGCAATCAGCCCCAGCATTTT.